This T cell receptor (beta chain) stems from a study of T cell responses to AZD1222 COVID-19 vaccine. Study conclusions and caveats: Baseline serology detected seropositivity in only a handful of AZD1222 recipients. Samples come after the peak T cell response, not at day 14. The study found Spike-specific TCR breadth and depth rose after two AZD1222 doses.

Clones were sequenced by immunoSEQ multiplex PCR, and TCRdb holds only the in-frame ones, with some missing. The repertoire includes some 160,000 clones, roughly 93% of them detected once, and roughly 0.9% sits in the top ten. Comment on this clone: Its antigen is as yet unknown.

The CDR3 length is 13 residues. V lost 3 bases and J lost 2, with 7 bases in between. Per the germline V gene, CDR1 is MNHNY and CDR2 is SVGAGI (reference sequence). This specimen consisted of peripheral blood, obtained on day 0 of AZD1222 vaccination. The clonotype originates from an adult in good health. The V call is TRBV6-6, the J call TRBJ1-2; D remains unclear. The chain's CDR3 is CASSYRLNYGYTF. CDR3 coding DNA: TGTGCCAGCAGTTATCGGTTGAACTATGGCTACACCTTC.